These T cell receptor beta chains were read from a single sample in a study of shared clonotypes between healthy human individuals. TCRdb keeps only in-frame clones here, not all; method: immunoSEQ multiplex PCR. This sample carries some 360,000 clones, roughly 80% of them seen once, and the ten largest clones take 8% to 13%. The sample taken for sequencing was memory CD4+ T cells sorted from blood. These receptors were taken from a man aged 30 to 45 in good health. The CDR3 runs from the conserved cysteine through the conserved F or W. Fields, in order: V gene, CDR3 protein.

TRBV11-3 | CASSLDGQETQYF
TRBV4-1 | CASSQEGDDVSASGNSDTQYF
TRBV4-1 | CASSRATNEKLFF
TRBV19 | CASSTNSRTLHGSNEKLFF
TRBV7-2 | CASSQHGTGDEKLFF
TRBV6-9 | CASSYLFPIVTWEFSDEQYF
TRBV27 | CASSLNRYNEQFF
TRBV7-2 | CASSLDLAGFEQYF
TRBV6-1 | CASGAGNILYEQFF
TRBV18 | CASSPPASGLDEQYF
TRBV18 | CASSPGQGAYEQYF
TRBV6-1 | CASRRTGNNEKLFF
TRBV10-2 | CASSEPRSKSSYEQYF
TRBV7-2 | CASSLTSAMTSGPGELFF
TRBV4-3 | CASSQGAASHGNTIYF
TRBV28 | CASSYAGGGSNQPQHF
TRBV5-6 | CASSLGQQETQYF
TRBV19 | CASSGPTKDWQFF
TRBV29-1 | CSVEEYSGYTF
TRBV30 | CAWSGRGNTGELFF
TRBV19 | CASRLGVTQETQYF
TRBV10-1 | CASSELERPDTQYF
TRBV19 | CASSKTGGHQPQHF
TRBV7-2 | CASSLGADEQFF
TRBV18 | CASSPNTGDTQYF
TRBV4-1 | CASSAQQGIVTEAFF
TRBV7-2 | CASSLEFGTSGELFF
TRBV7-8 | CASSLKATSGRSTDTQYF
TRBV25-1 | CASSEFGSYEQYF
TRBV18 | CASSPPAGSYEQYF
TRBV5-1 | CASSLGGLTDRGANVLTF
TRBV30 | CAWSPGQTYGYTF
TRBV5-1 | CASSLGILGEQFF
TRBV5-1 | CASSLVAGGGSNEQFF
TRBV25-1 | CASPPGPHRYEQYF
TRBV6-6 | CASRERDEQYF
TRBV4-1 | CASSWNPGRKNTEAFF
TRBV11-2 | CASSLVSGQRAFF
TRBV27 | CASSLVPQGDYYGYTF
TRBV28 | CASSGKLVLGQDEQFF
TRBV9 | CASSAGTSNEQFF
TRBV7-9 | CASSHNSPNQPQHF
TRBV10-3 | CAISESGGTLYNEQFF
TRBV13 | CASSLGFGTSGRRYTGELFF
TRBV25-1 | CASSDLARDEQFF
TRBV18 | CASSPGTGQGYTF
TRBV7-2 | CASSLGVGSYNEQFF
TRBV19 | CASSIRTGGGEQYF
TRBV18 | CASSQLYRDGVEPQHF
TRBV5-1 | CASSLTIAGGTGELFF
TRBV25-1 | CASSADGVSRDTQYF
TRBV9 | CASSPQTRPRVTGELFF
TRBV7-2 | CASSHDDFPTNEQFF
TRBV7-7 | CASSLAGETQYF
TRBV11-2 | CASSLAGGAGEKLFF